This T cell receptor beta chain was recorded in a study of blood T cell repertoires in COVID-19. In the authors' workflow: Reference gene primer amplification yielded estimated nucleated cell counts. Data came from immunoSEQ multiplex PCR; TCRdb stores just in-frame clones and leaves some out. The V and J calls and the clone size are those of that table, but D and trimming were determined from the DNA. Among about 320,000 clones, over 85% were seen once, and the ten largest hold 2% to 3%. This CDR3 contains 15 residues. Losses at the gene ends were 5 bases for V and 8 bases for J; bases not matched to a gene: 10. CDR1 SGHRS and CDR2 YFSETQ come from the germline V gene.

Sequenced sample: PBMCs or T cells enriched from blood (not recorded which). The chain has TRBV5-1 and TRBJ1-4; 9 bases match TRBD1. The source is a man aged 55 to 69 who had recovered from COVID-19. DNA for the CDR3: TGCGCCAGCAGACAAACAGGGGGCGAAAGAGAAAAACTGTTTTTT. This gives the protein CASRQTGGEREKLFF.